These 9 T cell receptor beta chains were sequenced from one sample in a study of T cell responses to AZD1222 COVID-19 vaccine. The assay was immunoSEQ multiplex PCR, and TCRdb's table has in-frame clones only and misses some. Of some 200,000 clones detected, more than 90% appear once; the ten largest clones hold 3.5% to 4%. The material was peripheral blood, obtained 28 days after the second dose of the MenACWY control vaccine. The receptors stem from an adult who received the MenACWY meningococcal vaccine as a control.

The rearrangement joins TRBV29-1 to TRBJ1-1; D unclear. CDR1 and CDR2 from the germline V gene are SQVTM and ANQGSEA. The V end lost 5 bases, the J end lost 1 base, and 11 bases lay between the germline ends. This CDR3 contains 13 residues. The CDR3 loop reads CSVLGLGNTEAFF. CDR3 nucleotide sequence: TGCAGCGTTCTCGGATTAGGGAACACTGAAGCTTTCTTT.

The chain is built from TRBV18 and TRBJ1-2; D gene unclear. The CDR3 spans 14 residues. The germline V gene has CDR1 KGHSH and CDR2 LQKENI. The ends were cut back, 3 bases at V and 4 bases at J, with 12 bases in the middle. This CDR3 reads CASSPLQGLYGYTF. CDR3 bases: TGTGCCAGCTCACCCCTGCAAGGACTCTATGGCTACACCTTC. The variable domain in full, with the rest retrieved from reference TRBV18 and TRBJ1-2, is NAGVMQNPRHLVRRRGQEARLRCSPMKGHSHVYWYRQLPEEGLKFMVYLQKENIIDESGMPKERFSAEFPKEGPSILRIQQVVRGDSAAYFCASSPLQGLYGYTFGSGTRLTVV.

The chain combines TRBV7-2 with TRBJ1-2; the D gene is possibly TRBD1 (6 bases). V was cut by 1 base and J by 6 bases, with 24 bases left in between. Germline CDR1 is SGHTA and CDR2 is FQGNSA. CDR3 size: 18 residues. The CDR3 DNA is TGTGCCAGCAGCTTAGGGCCGGGAGGGGGTCTAACTCCCCATGGCTACACCTTC. This encodes CASSLGPGGGLTPHGYTF.

The chain combines TRBV7-9 with TRBJ1-1, with no clear D. The CDR3 consists of 16 residues. Germline values: CDR1 SEHNR, CDR2 FQNEAQ (reference sequence). The germline V and J ends were trimmed by 5 bases and 4 bases, with 20 bases remaining between them. CDR3 sequence (DNA): TGTGCCAGCAGCGTAAACCAGTGGGGAAAAACCACTGAAGCTTTCTTT. The encoded protein is CASSVNQWGKTTEAFF.

The genes are TRBV10-2 and TRBJ2-7, with D possibly being TRBD2 (6 bases). The CDR3 runs to 11 residues. Germline CDR1 reads WSHSY; CDR2 reads SAAADI. V was pared by 6 bases and J by 7 bases, with 10 bases between. The CDR3 nucleotides read TGCGCCAGCAGGGGTGGGGGGGAGCAGTACTTC. Translating it yields CASRGGGEQYF.

The sample holds one count of this clone. The chain is built from TRBV7-9 and TRBJ1-4; the D gene is possibly TRBD1 (5 bases). The length of the CDR3 is 15 residues. Germline CDR1 SEHNR, CDR2 FQNEAQ (reference sequence). Trimming cost V 8 bases and J 3 bases, with 16 bases left between them. CDR3 nucleotides: TGTGCCAGCGTGGGAGGAAGGGACCCTAATGAAAAACTGTTTTTT. This gives the protein CASVGGRDPNEKLFF.

The J gene is TRBJ2-1, the V gene TRBV7-9, with D tentatively TRBD2 (5 bases). The germline gives CDR1 SEHNR, CDR2 FQNEAQ (reference sequence). The CDR3 totals 15 residues. Trimming cost V 5 bases and J 6 bases, with 17 bases left between them. The CDR3 here is CASSAGRRAGNEQFF. Here the CDR3 DNA reads TGTGCCAGCAGCGCCGGACGTAGGGCGGGCAATGAGCAGTTCTTC.

This sequence joins TRBV24-1 and TRBJ2-5; D unclear. Germline CDR1 and CDR2: KGHDR and SFDVKD. The length of the CDR3 is 9 residues. Trimming cost V 10 bases and J 5 bases, with 4 bases left between them. CDR3 protein: CATGETQYF. CDR3 in DNA: TGTGCCACAGGGGAGACCCAGTACTTC.

This clone occurred once. This chain links TRBV10-2 with TRBJ1-5, with 9 bases aligning to TRBD1. The germline CDR1 and CDR2 sequences are WSHSY and SAAADI. CDR3 length: 16 residues. V shed 4 bases, J shed 6 bases, and the junction held 10 bases outside the gene matches. CDR3 coding DNA: TGCGCCAGCAGTGTTTCTAGACAGGGGGTGTTTCAGCCCCAGCATTTT. This translates into CASSVSRQGVFQPQHF.